The following is a T cell receptor (beta chain) sequence with its context. Its antigen is still unknown. V lost 6 bases to trimming and J lost 2 bases; unmatched junction nucleotides: 10. CDR1 is MNHEY and CDR2 is SVGEGT in the germline V gene. CDR3 length: 16 residues. Preparing the TCRbeta library involved the use of unique molecular identifiers. Each CDR3 protein is one row after TCRdb ran MiXCR on the PCR reads. Of 90,000 to 100,000 distinct CDR3 sequences listed, about 22% are singletons. The sample is drawn from a study of T-cell reconstitution after alpha-beta-depleted transplantation in children. General study results and limits: At one year after transplant, newly produced T cells mostly accounted for T-cell counts and diversity.

V is TRBV6-2 or TRBV6-3 and J is TRBJ1-5, with TRBD1 identical over 7 bases. The input for sequencing was PBMCs, taken before TCRalphabeta/CD19-depleted stem cell transplant. This clonotype originated in a boy between 2 and 15 years old with acute lymphoblastic leukemia, due to receive a stem cell transplant. CDR3 nucleotides: TGTGCCAGCAGCCGAGGGACAGCTCAACGCAATCAGCCCCAGCATTTT. This sequence encodes CASSRGTAQRNQPQHF.